This T cell receptor beta chain was documented in a study of T-cell memory formation after mild COVID-19. General study results and limits: Clones shrinking from day 15 to 85 showed even CD4/CD8 mixes; later expanders tilted CD4+.

Germline V gives CDR1 SEHNR, CDR2 FQNEAQ (reference sequence). This CDR3 region has 14 residues. V was clipped by 8 bases and J by 7 bases, with 17 bases between them. 5'RACE with constant-segment primers yielded barcoded, UMI-tagged TCR alpha and TCR beta cDNA libraries. TCRdb recomputed calls from the 5' RACE reads with MiXCR, one row per CDR3 protein. The profile shows approximately 210,000 distinct CDR3 sequences, roughly 10% of them singletons. This clonotype has ten or more counts. Its cognate antigen is unknown. The TCR comes from a man younger than 35 who had mild COVID-19 (a few samples of this study predate the infection). Cell type and time point are not known. The sequenced sample consisted of PBMCs or a T cell subset sorted from them (not recorded which). V usage is TRBV7-9 and J usage is TRBJ1-4; D remains unclear. The CDR3 loop is CASAKWEEREKLFF. CDR3 sequence (DNA): TGTGCCAGCGCGAAATGGGAGGAGCGTGAAAAACTGTTTTTT.